This record covers a single TCR beta chain. This entry belongs to a study of CD8+ T cells in alopecia areata. Trimming stripped 1 base from V and 8 bases from J, with 17 bases between. Germline lookup yields CDR1 SQVTM and CDR2 ANQGSEA. The CDR3 has 14 residues. Sample treatment: oral pan-JAK inhibitor, 5-10 mg twice daily. Once RNA had been extracted, it was reverse transcribed into cDNA to act as the sequencing template. Assay used: immunoSEQ multiplex PCR; TCRdb lists only in-frame clones, some missing. The table shows 150,000 to 200,000 clones, with roughly 70% occurring only once. This specimen consisted of CD4+ T cells sorted from blood, obtained between weeks 47 and 50, from a patient treated with tofacitinib. This TCR was sampled from a human donor with alopecia areata. The genes are TRBV29-1 and TRBJ1-1, with no clear D. In nucleotides, the CDR3 is TGCAGCGTTGAAGGAAGGGCGAGAACTTCGGAAGCTTTCTTT. Translation: CSVEGRARTSEAFF.